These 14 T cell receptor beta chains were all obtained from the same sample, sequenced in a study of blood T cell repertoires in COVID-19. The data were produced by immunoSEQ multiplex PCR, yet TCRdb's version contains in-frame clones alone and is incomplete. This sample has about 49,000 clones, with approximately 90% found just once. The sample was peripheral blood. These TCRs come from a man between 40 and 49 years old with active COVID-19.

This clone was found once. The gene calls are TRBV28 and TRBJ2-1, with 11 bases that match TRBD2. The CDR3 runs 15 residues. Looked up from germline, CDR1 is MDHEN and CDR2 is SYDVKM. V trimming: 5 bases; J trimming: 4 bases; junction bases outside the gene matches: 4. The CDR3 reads CASSIGTSGYNEQFF. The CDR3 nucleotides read TGTGCCAGCAGTATAGGGACTAGCGGTTACAATGAGCAGTTCTTC.

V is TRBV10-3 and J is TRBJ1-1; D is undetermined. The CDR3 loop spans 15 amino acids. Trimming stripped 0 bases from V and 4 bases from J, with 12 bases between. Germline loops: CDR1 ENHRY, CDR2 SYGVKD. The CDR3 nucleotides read TGTGCCATCAGTGAGTCAAACGGGGAAGGCACTGAAGCTTTCTTT. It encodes CAISESNGEGTEAFF.

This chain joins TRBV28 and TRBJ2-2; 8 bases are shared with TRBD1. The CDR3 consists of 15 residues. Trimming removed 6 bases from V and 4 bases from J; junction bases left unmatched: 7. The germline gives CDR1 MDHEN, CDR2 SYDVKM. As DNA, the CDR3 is TGTGCCAGCAGCAGGGGGCACGGACGCACCGGGGAGCTGTTTTTT. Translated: CASSRGHGRTGELFF.

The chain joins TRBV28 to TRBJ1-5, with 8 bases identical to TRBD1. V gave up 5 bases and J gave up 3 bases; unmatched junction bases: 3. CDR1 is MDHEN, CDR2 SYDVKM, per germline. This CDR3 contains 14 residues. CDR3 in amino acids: CASSLRGLNQPQHF. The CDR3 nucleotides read TGTGCCAGCAGTCTCAGGGGGCTCAATCAGCCCCAGCATTTT.

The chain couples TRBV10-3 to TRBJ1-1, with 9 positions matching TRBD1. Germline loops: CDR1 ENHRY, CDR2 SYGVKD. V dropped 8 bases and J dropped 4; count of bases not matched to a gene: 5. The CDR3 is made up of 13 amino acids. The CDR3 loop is CAIRTGVSTEAFF. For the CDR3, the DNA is TGTGCCATCCGGACAGGGGTGAGCACTGAAGCTTTCTTT.

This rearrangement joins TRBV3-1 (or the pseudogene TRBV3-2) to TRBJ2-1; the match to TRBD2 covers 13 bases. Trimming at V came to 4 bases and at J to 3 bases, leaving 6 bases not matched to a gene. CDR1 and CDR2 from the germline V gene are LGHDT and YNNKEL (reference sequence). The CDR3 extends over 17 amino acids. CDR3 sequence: CASSRGTSGNHYNEQFF. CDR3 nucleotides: TGTGCCAGCAGCCGGGGGACTAGCGGGAACCACTACAATGAGCAGTTCTTC.

The CDR3 reads CASSQMGGTEAFF. The CDR3 coding sequence is TGTGCCAGCAGCCAAATGGGGGGGACTGAAGCTTTCTTT. The chain has TRBV16 and TRBJ1-1, with D possibly TRBD1 on 5 matching bases. Germline loops: CDR1 KGHSY, CDR2 FQNENV. The length of the CDR3 is 13 residues. V lost 2 bases to trimming and J lost 5 bases, with 9 bases between them.

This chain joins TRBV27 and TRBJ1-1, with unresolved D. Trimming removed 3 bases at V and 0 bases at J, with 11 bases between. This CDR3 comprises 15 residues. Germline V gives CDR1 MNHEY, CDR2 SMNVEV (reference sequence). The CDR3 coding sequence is TGTGCCAGCAGTTTGGCCCCCGATCTGAACACTGAAGCTTTCTTT. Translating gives CASSLAPDLNTEAFF.

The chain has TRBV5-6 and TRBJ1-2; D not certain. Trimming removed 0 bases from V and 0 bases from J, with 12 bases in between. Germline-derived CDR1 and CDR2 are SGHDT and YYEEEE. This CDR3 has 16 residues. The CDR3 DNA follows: TGTGCCAGCAGCTTGGTCAGGTTAAGAGCTAACTATGGCTACACCTTC. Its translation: CASSLVRLRANYGYTF. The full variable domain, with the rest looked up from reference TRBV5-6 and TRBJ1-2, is DAGVTQSPTHLIKTRGQQVTLRCSPKSGHDTVSWYQQALGQGPQFIFQYYEEEERQRGNFPDRFSGHQFPNYSSELNVNALLLGDSALYLCASSLVRLRANYGYTFGSGTRLTVV.

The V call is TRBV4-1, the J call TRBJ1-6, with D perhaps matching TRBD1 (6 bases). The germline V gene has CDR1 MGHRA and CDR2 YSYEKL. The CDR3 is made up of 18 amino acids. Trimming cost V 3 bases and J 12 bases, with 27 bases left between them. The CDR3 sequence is CASSHPTGTRSARLPLHF. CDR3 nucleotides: TGCGCCAGCAGCCACCCAACCGGGACAAGGTCGGCGAGGCTACCCCTCCACTTT.

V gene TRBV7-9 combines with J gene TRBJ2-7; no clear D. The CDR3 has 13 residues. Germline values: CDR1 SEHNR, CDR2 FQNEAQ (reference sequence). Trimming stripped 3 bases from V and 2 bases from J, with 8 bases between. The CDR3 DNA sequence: TGTGCCAGCAGCTTGGCGGAAGCCTACGAGCAGTACTTC. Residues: CASSLAEAYEQYF.

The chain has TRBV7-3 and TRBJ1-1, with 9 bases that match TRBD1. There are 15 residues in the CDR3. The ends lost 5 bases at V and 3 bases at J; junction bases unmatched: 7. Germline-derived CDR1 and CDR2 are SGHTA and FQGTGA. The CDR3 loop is CASSETGTGHTEAFF. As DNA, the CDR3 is TGTGCCAGCAGCGAAACCGGGACAGGGCACACTGAAGCTTTCTTT.

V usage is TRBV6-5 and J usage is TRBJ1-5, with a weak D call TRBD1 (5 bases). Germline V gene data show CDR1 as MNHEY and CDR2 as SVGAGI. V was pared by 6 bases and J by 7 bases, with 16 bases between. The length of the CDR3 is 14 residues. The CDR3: CASRKGLHGQPQHF. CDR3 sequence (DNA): TGTGCCAGCAGAAAGGGACTGCACGGGCAGCCCCAGCATTTT.

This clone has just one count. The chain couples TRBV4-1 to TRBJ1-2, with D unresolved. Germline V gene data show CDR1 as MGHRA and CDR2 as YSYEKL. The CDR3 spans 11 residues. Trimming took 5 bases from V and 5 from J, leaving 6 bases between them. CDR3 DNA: TGCGCCAGCAGCTCCTTTTATGGCTACACCTTC. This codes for CASSSFYGYTF.